The 29 T cell receptor beta chains below were found in one sample sequenced in a study of radiation and T cells in renal cell carcinoma. Measured with immunoSEQ multiplex PCR; TCRdb has only the in-frame clones, and not every one. The repertoire includes around 170,000 clones, roughly nine tenths of them detected once, and roughly 10% sits in the top ten. Time point defined: blood 4 weeks post-SBRT, at nephrectomy. Regarding treatment: 15 Gy SBRT to primary tumor, nephrectomy 4 weeks later. The sequences come from blood, collected from a patient whose treatment included radiotherapy and nephrectomy. The receptors derive from a woman aged 50 to 65 with renal cell carcinoma.

In this sample, this clone turned up once. The rearrangement links TRBV5-1 to TRBJ2-3; perhaps D is TRBD1 or TRBD2 (5 bases each). The CDR3 extends over 16 amino acids. Germline values: CDR1 SGHRS, CDR2 YFSETQ. V was cut by 0 bases and J by 2 bases, with 13 bases left in between. The CDR3, as DNA: TGCGCCAGCAGCTTGGCGTTCGGGACGAACACAGATACGCAGTATTTT. Protein sequence: CASSLAFGTNTDTQYF.

The chain uses TRBV19 and TRBJ1-4; D unresolved. V shed 2 bases and J shed 7 bases, with 11 bases lying between them. Per germline, CDR1 LNHDA and CDR2 SQIVND (reference sequence). This CDR3 contains 14 residues. The CDR3 protein is CASSIWGMGEKLFF. The CDR3 nucleotides read TGTGCCAGTAGTATATGGGGAATGGGTGAAAAACTGTTTTTT.

The chain combines TRBV7-2 with TRBJ1-2; no clear D. CDR1 is SGHTA, CDR2 FQGNSA, per germline. V was shortened by 0 bases and J by 8 bases, with 4 bases between the two germline ends. The CDR3 has 11 residues. The CDR3 sequence: CASSLAAGYTF. The CDR3 DNA sequence: TGTGCCAGCAGCTTAGCGGCGGGCTACACCTTC. The variable domain in full, with the rest retrieved from reference TRBV7-2 and TRBJ1-2, is GAGVSQSPSNKVTEKGKDVELRCDPISGHTALYWYRQSLGQGLEFLIYFQGNSAPDKSGLPSDRFSAERTGGSVSTLTIQRTQQEDSAVYLCASSLAAGYTFGSGTRLTVV.

The V call is TRBV5-4, the J call TRBJ2-5; D may be TRBD2 (5 bases). The CDR3 loop spans 17 amino acids. Trimming shortened V by 4 bases and J by 1 base, and 20 bases separated the two germline ends. Per germline, CDR1 SGHNT and CDR2 YYREEE (reference sequence). The CDR3 DNA sequence: TGTGCCAGCAGCCCGGACTCTCGGGCTACTTCCCAAGAGACCCAGTACTTC. Residues: CASSPDSRATSQETQYF.

The V and J genes are TRBV28 and TRBJ1-1, with D uncertain. V lost 8 bases and J lost 11, with 12 bases in between. The CDR3 is 10 amino acids. Germline-derived CDR1 and CDR2 are MDHEN and SYDVKM. This chain's CDR3 is CASEASEAFF. The DNA for the CDR3 is TGTGCCAGCGAGGCGAGTGAGGCTTTCTTT.

The J gene is TRBJ2-7, the V gene TRBV6-1, with D uncertain. Germline CDR1 and CDR2: MNHNS and SASEGT. The germline V and J ends were trimmed by 3 bases and 5 bases, with 11 bases remaining between them. The CDR3 runs to 13 residues. This chain's CDR3 is CASSDQAPNEQYF. CDR3 DNA: TGTGCCAGCAGTGACCAGGCTCCGAACGAGCAGTACTTC.

The chain carries TRBV7-2 and TRBJ1-4, with D tentatively TRBD1 (5 bases). There are 17 residues in the CDR3. Germline V gives CDR1 SGHTA, CDR2 FQGNSA. Trimming removed 2 bases at V and 6 bases at J, with 19 bases between. CDR3 coding DNA: TGTGCCAGCAGCTTATTTTCTTTCAGGGATCGGGATGAAAAACTGTTTTTT. Protein: CASSLFSFRDRDEKLFF.

This chain joins TRBV5-1 and TRBJ2-5; D is unresolved. CDR1 and CDR2 (germline): SGHRS, YFSETQ. The V and J ends lost 5 bases and 4 bases respectively, with 12 bases between them. This CDR3 has 13 amino acids. The CDR3 loop is CASSRVAGETQYF. CDR3 in DNA: TGCGCCAGCAGTCGAGTAGCCGGAGAGACCCAGTACTTC.

This sequence joins TRBV19 and TRBJ2-7; D possibly corresponds to TRBD2 (6 bases). CDR1 is LNHDA and CDR2 is SQIVND in the germline V gene (reference sequence). V lost 6 bases, J lost 8 bases, and 26 bases lay in between. This CDR3 is built from 16 residues. The CDR3 protein is CASSHNPSSSDPKQYF. The CDR3 DNA follows: TGTGCCAGTAGCCATAACCCCTCATCTAGCGATCCTAAGCAGTACTTC.

The V call is TRBV30, the J call TRBJ1-5, with a tentative D call TRBD1 (5 bases). The germline V and J ends were trimmed by 0 bases and 0 bases, with 15 bases remaining between them. The CDR3 totals 17 residues. Germline CDR1 is GTSNPN and CDR2 is SVGIG (reference sequence). CDR3 in amino acids: CAWSVGQGHDSNQPQHF. CDR3 nucleotides: TGTGCCTGGAGTGTAGGGCAGGGCCATGATAGCAATCAGCCCCAGCATTTT.

The V gene is TRBV4-2, the J gene TRBJ2-7; the match to TRBD2 covers 7 bases. The junction had 4 bases not matched to a gene; V was cut back by 1 base and J by 1 base. CDR3 length: 15 amino acids. Germline CDR1 LGHNA, CDR2 YNFKEQ. CDR3 in amino acids: CASSQAAGESYEQYF. CDR3 in DNA: TGTGCCAGCAGCCAAGCGGCGGGGGAGTCCTACGAGCAGTACTTC.

J is TRBJ2-2 and V is TRBV11-1; 7 nucleotides align to TRBD1. CDR3 length equals 14 residues. Germline V CDR1 and CDR2: SGHAT, FQDESV (reference sequence). Trimming cost V 5 bases and J 5 bases; bases outside gene matches: 5. The CDR3 is CASSRDSRTGELFF. The CDR3 DNA sequence: TGTGCCAGCAGCAGGGACAGCAGGACCGGGGAGCTGTTTTTT.

The chain carries TRBV4-3 and TRBJ2-1; 8 positions agree with TRBD2. CDR3 length: 15 residues. J gave up 1 base and V 5 bases, and 4 bases lay outside the gene matches. Germline CDR1 is LGHNA and CDR2 is YSLEER. For the CDR3, the DNA is TGCGCCAGCAGCGGAGCGGGGGCTTCCTACAATGAGCAGTTCTTC. It specifies CASSGAGASYNEQFF.

This chain joins TRBV6-1 and TRBJ1-4, with D hard to call. The germline V gene encodes CDR1 MNHNS and CDR2 SASEGT. CDR3 size: 13 residues. Trimming stripped 7 bases from V and 3 bases from J, with 9 bases between. This CDR3 is CASKGSSNEKLFF. The CDR3 DNA reads TGTGCCAGCAAGGGCAGCTCTAATGAAAAACTGTTTTTT.

The chain carries TRBV19 and TRBJ1-4, with D possibly being TRBD1 (6 bases). From germline, CDR1 is LNHDA and CDR2 SQIVND (reference sequence). This CDR3 is built from 15 residues. Between the trimmed V and J ends, which lost 5 bases and 0 bases, there was a span of 10 bases. This CDR3 is CASSSGHTTNEKLFF. The CDR3 coding sequence is TGTGCCAGTAGTTCGGGACACACAACTAATGAAAAACTGTTTTTT.

There are a few counts of this clone. The chain uses TRBV6-5 and TRBJ1-2, with D tentatively TRBD1 (6 bases). Trimming cost V 6 bases and J 6 bases, with 14 bases left between them. The CDR3 sequence is 13 residues long. The germline CDR1 and CDR2 sequences are MNHEY and SVGAGI. CDR3: CASSTRTENGYTF. In nucleotides, the CDR3 is TGTGCCAGCAGCACCCGGACAGAGAATGGCTACACCTTC.

The chain uses TRBV11-3 and TRBJ2-2, with a tentative D call TRBD2 (6 bases). The V end lost 1 base, the J end lost 7 bases, and 10 bases lay between the germline ends. This CDR3 contains 14 residues. Germline V gene sequence: CDR1 SGHNT, CDR2 YENEEA. In DNA, the CDR3 is TGTGCCAGCAGCTTAGTTCAGGGAGGCGGGGAGCTGTTTTTT. It specifies CASSLVQGGGELFF.

The chain has TRBV7-2 and TRBJ1-6, with D hard to call. The ends were cut back, 1 base at V and 0 bases at J, with 13 bases in the middle. CDR1 is SGHTA and CDR2 is FQGNSA in the germline V gene. CDR3 length: 18 amino acids. The CDR3 DNA follows: TGTGCCAGCAGCTTAGAGGGCACGCGCAGCTCCTATAATTCACCCCTCCACTTT. It specifies CASSLEGTRSSYNSPLHF.

This clone appeared a few times. The chain recombines TRBV7-2 with TRBJ1-2; D is undetermined. CDR1 SGHTA and CDR2 FQGNSA come from the germline V gene. V lost 5 bases and J lost 0, with 10 bases in between. The CDR3 spans 14 residues. CDR3 loop: CASSPQASNYGYTF. CDR3 DNA: TGTGCCAGCAGCCCTCAGGCATCTAACTATGGCTACACCTTC.

This clone was observed a handful of times. Additional DNA sequences in this sample encode the identical CDR3. The chain recombines TRBV11-3 with TRBJ1-1, with D tentatively TRBD1 (6 bases). The CDR3 spans 15 residues. V lost 1 base, J lost 3 bases, and 12 bases lay in between. Germline CDR1 SGHNT, CDR2 YENEEA. Here the CDR3 DNA reads TGTGCCAGCAGCTTAGGGGGGGGCTTGGACACTGAAGCTTTCTTT. Its translation: CASSLGGGLDTEAFF.

J is TRBJ1-6 and V is TRBV13, with 11 bases lining up with TRBD1. The ends lost 4 bases at V and 5 bases at J; junction bases unmatched: 4. CDR1 and CDR2 from the germline V gene are PRHDT and FYEKMQ (reference sequence). The CDR3 totals 16 residues. DNA of the CDR3: TGTGCCAGCAGCTACCGGACAGGGGGCAATAATTCACCCCTCCACTTT. The encoded protein is CASSYRTGGNNSPLHF. The full variable domain, completed using reference TRBV13 and TRBJ1-6, is AAGVIQSPRHLIKEKRETATLKCYPIPRHDTVYWYQQGPGQDPQFLISFYEKMQSDKGSIPDRFSAQQFSDYHSELNMSSLELGDSALYFCASSYRTGGNNSPLHFGNGTRLTVT.

This clone has more than one count but fewer than ten. The genes are TRBV2 and TRBJ1-1; 7 bases match TRBD1. V trimming: 8 bases; J trimming: 4 bases; junction bases outside the gene matches: 4. Germline CDR1 and CDR2: SNHLY and FYNNEI. CDR3 size: 12 residues. CDR3 sequence (DNA): TGTGCCAGCCTTCCAGGGGGCACTGAAGCTTTCTTT. This translates into CASLPGGTEAFF.

This rearrangement joins TRBV7-3 to TRBJ1-5, with D tentatively TRBD1 (6 bases). This CDR3 comprises 18 residues. Per germline, CDR1 SGHTA and CDR2 FQGTGA. The V gene lost 1 base and the J gene lost 0 bases, with 16 bases spanning the gap. The CDR3 DNA sequence: TGTGCCAGCAGCTTAATAAGTTGGACAGCTATTAGCAATCAGCCCCAGCATTTT. Its translation: CASSLISWTAISNQPQHF. The entire variable domain, with the rest obtained from reference TRBV7-3 and TRBJ1-5, is as follows: GAGVSQTPSNKVTEKGKYVELRCDPISGHTALYWYRQSLGQGPEFLIYFQGTGAADDSGLPNDRFFAVRPEGSVSTLKIQRTERGDSAVYLCASSLISWTAISNQPQHFGDGTRLSIL.

The gene calls are TRBV19 and TRBJ1-2; 8 bases map to TRBD1. This CDR3 contains 15 residues. Looked up from germline, CDR1 is LNHDA and CDR2 is SQIVND (reference sequence). Trimming removed 4 bases from V and 4 bases from J; junction bases left unmatched: 8. CDR3 nucleotides: TGTGCCAGTAGTAGACGGACAGGGTCAGTCTATGGCTACACCTTC. Amino acids: CASSRRTGSVYGYTF.

The chain employs TRBV5-1 and TRBJ1-3; no firm D call. Trimming removed 9 bases at V and 8 bases at J, with 6 bases between. The germline V gene encodes CDR1 SGHRS and CDR2 YFSETQ. The CDR3 runs to 9 residues. For the CDR3, the DNA is TGCGCCAATATGGACACCATATATTTT. This codes for CANMDTIYF.

This chain uses TRBV9 with TRBJ2-5, with 8 positions matching TRBD1. Per germline, CDR1 SGDLS and CDR2 YYNGEE. Losses at the gene ends were 2 bases for V and 4 bases for J; bases not matched to a gene: 10. The CDR3 is 16 residues long. The CDR3, as DNA: TGTGCCAGCAGCGTCATGAACGGACAGGGTGGAGAGACCCAGTACTTC. Encoded protein: CASSVMNGQGGETQYF. The full variable domain, rest sourced from reference TRBV9 and TRBJ2-5, is DSGVTQTPKHLITATGQRVTLRCSPRSGDLSVYWYQQSLDQGLQFLIQYYNGEERAKGNILERFSAQQFPDLHSELNLSSLELGDSALYFCASSVMNGQGGETQYFGPGTRLLVL.

The chain is built from TRBV28 and TRBJ2-7; D uncertain. Looked up from germline, CDR1 is MDHEN and CDR2 is SYDVKM. CDR3 length: 13 amino acids. Deletions cut 3 bases from V and 3 bases from J, with 9 bases between. This CDR3 reads CASSFLYSYEQYF. DNA for the CDR3: TGTGCCAGCAGTTTCCTTTACAGCTACGAGCAGTACTTC.

This CDR3 reads CASSYAPGEANYGYTF. As DNA, the CDR3 is TGTGCCAGCAGTTACGCTCCGGGGGAGGCTAACTATGGCTACACCTTC. The chain is built from TRBV6-6 and TRBJ1-2; D perhaps matches TRBD1 (5 bases). Trimming shortened V by 2 bases and J by 0 bases, and 13 bases separated the two germline ends. Per the germline V gene, CDR1 is MNHNY and CDR2 is SVGAGI (reference sequence). This CDR3 has 16 residues.

The chain uses TRBV7-8 and TRBJ2-3, with D possibly matching TRBD2 (6 bases). The V gene lost 6 bases and the J gene lost 1 base, with 11 bases spanning the gap. Germline V gene data show CDR1 as SGHVS and CDR2 as FQNEAQ. The CDR3 extends over 14 amino acids. In nucleotides, the CDR3 is TGTGCCAGCAGGTTTCGACTAGGCACAGATACGCAGTATTTT. Translating it yields CASRFRLGTDTQYF.